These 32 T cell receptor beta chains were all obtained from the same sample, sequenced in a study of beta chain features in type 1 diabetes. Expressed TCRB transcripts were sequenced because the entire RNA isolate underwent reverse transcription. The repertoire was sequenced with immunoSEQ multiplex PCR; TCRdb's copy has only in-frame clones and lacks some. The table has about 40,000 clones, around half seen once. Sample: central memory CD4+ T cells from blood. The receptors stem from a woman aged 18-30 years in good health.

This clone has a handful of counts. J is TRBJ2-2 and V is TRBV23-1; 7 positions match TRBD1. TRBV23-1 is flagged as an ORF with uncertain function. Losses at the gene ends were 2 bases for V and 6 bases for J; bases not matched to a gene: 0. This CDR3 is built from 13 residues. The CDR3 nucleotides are TGCGCCAGCAGTCAACAGGGGGCCGGGGAGCTGTTTTTT. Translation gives CASSQQGAGELFF.

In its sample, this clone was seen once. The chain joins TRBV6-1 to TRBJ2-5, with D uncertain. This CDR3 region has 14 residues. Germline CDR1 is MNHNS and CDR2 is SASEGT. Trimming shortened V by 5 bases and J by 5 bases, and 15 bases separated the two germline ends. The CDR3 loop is CASSSIGPRETQYF. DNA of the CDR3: TGTGCCAGCAGTTCCATAGGCCCCAGGGAGACCCAGTACTTC.

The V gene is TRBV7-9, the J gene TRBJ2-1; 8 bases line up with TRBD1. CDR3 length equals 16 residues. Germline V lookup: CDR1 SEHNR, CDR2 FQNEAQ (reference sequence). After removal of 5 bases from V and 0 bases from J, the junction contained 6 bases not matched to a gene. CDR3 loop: CASSPRTGSSYNEQFF. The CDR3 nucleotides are TGTGCCAGCAGCCCAAGGACAGGGAGCTCCTACAATGAGCAGTTCTTC.

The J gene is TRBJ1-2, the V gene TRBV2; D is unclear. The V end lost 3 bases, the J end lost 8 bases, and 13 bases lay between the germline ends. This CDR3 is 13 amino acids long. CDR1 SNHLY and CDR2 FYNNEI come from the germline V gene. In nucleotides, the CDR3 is TGTGCCAGCAGTGATCGTTACGGTTCCGGCTACACCTTC. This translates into CASSDRYGSGYTF.

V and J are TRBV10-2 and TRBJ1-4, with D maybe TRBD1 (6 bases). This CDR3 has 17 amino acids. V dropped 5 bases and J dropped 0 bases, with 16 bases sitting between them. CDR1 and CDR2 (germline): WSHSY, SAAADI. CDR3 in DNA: TGCGCCAGCAGTTTCCCCCGGGACACCACAACTAATGAAAAACTGTTTTTT. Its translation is CASSFPRDTTTNEKLFF.

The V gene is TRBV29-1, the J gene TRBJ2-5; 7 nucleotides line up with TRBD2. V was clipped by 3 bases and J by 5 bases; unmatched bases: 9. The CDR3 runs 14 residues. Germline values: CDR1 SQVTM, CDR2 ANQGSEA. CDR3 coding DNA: TGCAGCGTTGAGGGACTACGGAACAGCGAGACCCAGTACTTC. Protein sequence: CSVEGLRNSETQYF.

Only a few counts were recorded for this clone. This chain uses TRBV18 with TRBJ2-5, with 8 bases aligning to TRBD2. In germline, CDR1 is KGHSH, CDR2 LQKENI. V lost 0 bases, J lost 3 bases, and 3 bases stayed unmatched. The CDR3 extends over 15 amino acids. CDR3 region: CASSPPGTRKETQYF. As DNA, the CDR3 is TGTGCCAGCTCACCACCAGGGACTAGGAAAGAGACCCAGTACTTC. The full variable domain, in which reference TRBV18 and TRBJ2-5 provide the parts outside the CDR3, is NAGVMQNPRHLVRRRGQEARLRCSPMKGHSHVYWYRQLPEEGLKFMVYLQKENIIDESGMPKERFSAEFPKEGPSILRIQQVVRGDSAAYFCASSPPGTRKETQYFGPGTRLLVL.

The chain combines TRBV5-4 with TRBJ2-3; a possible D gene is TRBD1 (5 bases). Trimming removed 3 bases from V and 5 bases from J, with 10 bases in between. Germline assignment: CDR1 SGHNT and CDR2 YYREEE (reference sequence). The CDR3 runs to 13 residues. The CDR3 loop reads CASSSTAQDTQYF. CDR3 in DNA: TGTGCCAGCAGCTCGACAGCGCAAGATACGCAGTATTTT. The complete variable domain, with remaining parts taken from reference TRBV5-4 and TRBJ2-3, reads ETGVTQSPTHLIKTRGQQVTLRCSSQSGHNTVSWYQQALGQGPQFIFQYYREEENGRGNFPPRFSGLQFPNYSSELNVNALELDDSALYLCASSSTAQDTQYFGPGTRLTVL.

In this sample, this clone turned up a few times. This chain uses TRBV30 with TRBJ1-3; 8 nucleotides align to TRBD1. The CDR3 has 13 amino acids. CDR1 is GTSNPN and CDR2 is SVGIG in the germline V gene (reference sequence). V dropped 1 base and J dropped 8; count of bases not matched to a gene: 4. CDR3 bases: TGTGCCTGGAGTGAGCAGGGGGCATACACCATATATTTT. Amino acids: CAWSEQGAYTIYF.

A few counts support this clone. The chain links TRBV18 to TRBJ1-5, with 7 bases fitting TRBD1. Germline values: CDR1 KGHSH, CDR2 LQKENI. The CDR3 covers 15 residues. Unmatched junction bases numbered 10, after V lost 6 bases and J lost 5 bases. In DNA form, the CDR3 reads TGTGCCAGCTCCCCAATCTCAGGGGGTGATCAGCCCCAGCATTTT. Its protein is CASSPISGGDQPQHF.

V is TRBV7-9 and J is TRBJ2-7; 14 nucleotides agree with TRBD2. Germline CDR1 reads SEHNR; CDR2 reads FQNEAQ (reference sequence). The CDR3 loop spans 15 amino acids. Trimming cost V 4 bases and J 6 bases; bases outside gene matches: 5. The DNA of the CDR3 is TGTGCCAGCAGCTCCTTTGGACTAGCGGGGGGCGAGCAGTACTTC. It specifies CASSSFGLAGGEQYF.

The CDR3 reads CASSRTGGVDEAFF. The CDR3 DNA reads TGTGCCAGCAGCCGGACAGGGGGAGTGGATGAAGCTTTCTTT. V usage is TRBV5-6 and J usage is TRBJ1-1, with 10 bases that match TRBD1. V was clipped by 4 bases and J by 7 bases; unmatched bases: 7. There are 14 residues in the CDR3. Germline CDR1 is SGHDT and CDR2 is YYEEEE.

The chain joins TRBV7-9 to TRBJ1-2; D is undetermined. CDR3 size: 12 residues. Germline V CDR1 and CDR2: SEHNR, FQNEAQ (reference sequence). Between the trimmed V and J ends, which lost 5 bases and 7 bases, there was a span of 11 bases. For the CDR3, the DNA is TGTGCCAGCAGCCCAGACTTAGGTGGCTACACCTTC. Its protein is CASSPDLGGYTF.

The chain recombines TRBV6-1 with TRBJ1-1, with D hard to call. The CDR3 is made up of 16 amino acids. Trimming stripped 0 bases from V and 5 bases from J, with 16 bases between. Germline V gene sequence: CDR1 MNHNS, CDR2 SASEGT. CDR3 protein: CASSEALPEVRTEAFF. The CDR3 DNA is TGTGCCAGCAGTGAAGCGCTTCCGGAGGTGAGGACTGAAGCTTTCTTT.

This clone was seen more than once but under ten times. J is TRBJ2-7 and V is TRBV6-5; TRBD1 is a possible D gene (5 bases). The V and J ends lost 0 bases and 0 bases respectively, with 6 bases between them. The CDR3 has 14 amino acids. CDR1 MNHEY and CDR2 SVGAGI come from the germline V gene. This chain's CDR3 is CASSYSQGSYEQYF. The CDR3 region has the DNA TGTGCCAGCAGTTACTCCCAGGGCTCCTACGAGCAGTACTTC.

CDR3 nucleotide sequence: TGTGCCAGCAGCTTGGAGGGGTACCCTGGAAACACCATATATTTT. Translated, it gives CASSLEGYPGNTIYF. This rearrangement joins TRBV5-4 to TRBJ1-3; TRBD1 is a possible D gene (5 bases). CDR1 and CDR2 (germline): SGHNT, YYREEE (reference sequence). The CDR3 runs to 15 residues. V gave up 0 bases and J gave up 2 bases, with 9 bases separating them.

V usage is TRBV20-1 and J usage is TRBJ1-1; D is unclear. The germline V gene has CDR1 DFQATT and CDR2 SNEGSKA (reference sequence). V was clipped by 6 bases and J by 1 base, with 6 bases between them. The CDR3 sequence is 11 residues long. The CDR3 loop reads CSALGNTEAFF. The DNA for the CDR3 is TGCAGTGCCCTAGGGAACACTGAAGCTTTCTTT.

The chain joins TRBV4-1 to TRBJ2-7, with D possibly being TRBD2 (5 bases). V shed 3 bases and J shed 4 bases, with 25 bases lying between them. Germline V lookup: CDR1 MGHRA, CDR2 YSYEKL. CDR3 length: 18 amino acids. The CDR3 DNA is TGCGCCAGCAGCCAGGAGGTTTTGAGGTCTAGTTTTTCGTACGAGCAGTACTTC. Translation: CASSQEVLRSSFSYEQYF.

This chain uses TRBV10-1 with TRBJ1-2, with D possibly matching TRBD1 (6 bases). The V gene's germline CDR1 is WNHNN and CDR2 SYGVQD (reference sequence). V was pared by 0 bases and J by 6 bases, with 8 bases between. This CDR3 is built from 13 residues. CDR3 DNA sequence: TGCGCCAGCAGTGAGTCAAGGGGGAATGGCTACACCTTC. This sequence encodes CASSESRGNGYTF.

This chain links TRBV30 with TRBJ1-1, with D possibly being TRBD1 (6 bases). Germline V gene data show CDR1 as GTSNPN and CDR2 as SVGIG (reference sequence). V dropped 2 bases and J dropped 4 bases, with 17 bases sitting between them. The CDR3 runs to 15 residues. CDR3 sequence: CAWSRIRGGGTEAFF. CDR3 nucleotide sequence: TGTGCCTGGAGTCGGATAAGGGGAGGGGGCACTGAAGCTTTCTTT.

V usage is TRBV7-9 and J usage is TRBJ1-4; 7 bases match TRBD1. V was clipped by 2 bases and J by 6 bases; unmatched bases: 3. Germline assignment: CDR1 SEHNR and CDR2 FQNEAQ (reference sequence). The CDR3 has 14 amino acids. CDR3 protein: CASSLIGTDEKLFF. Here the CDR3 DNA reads TGTGCCAGCAGCTTAATTGGGACAGATGAAAAACTGTTTTTT.

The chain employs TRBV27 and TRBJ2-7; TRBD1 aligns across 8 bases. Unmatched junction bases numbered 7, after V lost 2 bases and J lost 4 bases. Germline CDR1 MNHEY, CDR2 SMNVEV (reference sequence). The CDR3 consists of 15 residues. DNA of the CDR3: TGTGCCAGCAGTTTACAGTCAGGACAGGGATACGAGCAGTACTTC. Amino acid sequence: CASSLQSGQGYEQYF.

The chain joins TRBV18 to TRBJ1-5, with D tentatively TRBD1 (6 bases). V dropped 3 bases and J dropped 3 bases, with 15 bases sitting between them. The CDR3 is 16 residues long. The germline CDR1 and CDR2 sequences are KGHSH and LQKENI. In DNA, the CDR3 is TGTGCCAGCTCACCTCGGGGGGCGGCCATCAATCAGCCCCAGCATTTT. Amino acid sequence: CASSPRGAAINQPQHF.

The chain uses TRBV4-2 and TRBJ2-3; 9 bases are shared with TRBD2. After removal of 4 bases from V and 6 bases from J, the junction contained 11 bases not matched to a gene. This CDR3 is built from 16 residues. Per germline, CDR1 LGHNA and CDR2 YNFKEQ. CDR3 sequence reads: CASSPVRGGTIDTQYF. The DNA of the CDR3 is TGTGCCAGCAGCCCCGTGCGGGGGGGTACCATTGATACGCAGTATTTT.

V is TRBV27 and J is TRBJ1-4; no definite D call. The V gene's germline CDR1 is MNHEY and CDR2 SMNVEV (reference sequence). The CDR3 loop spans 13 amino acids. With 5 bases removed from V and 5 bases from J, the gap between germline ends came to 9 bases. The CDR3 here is CASSKRRNEKLFF. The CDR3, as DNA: TGTGCCAGCAGTAAGCGCCGGAATGAAAAACTGTTTTTT.

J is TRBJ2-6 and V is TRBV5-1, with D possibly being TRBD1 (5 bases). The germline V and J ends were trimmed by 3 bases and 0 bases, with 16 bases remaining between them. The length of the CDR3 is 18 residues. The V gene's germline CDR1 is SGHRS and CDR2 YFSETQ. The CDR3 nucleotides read TGCGCCAGCAGCTGGGGTTGGGGCTCGAGCTCTGGGGCCAACGTCCTGACTTTC. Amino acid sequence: CASSWGWGSSSGANVLTF.

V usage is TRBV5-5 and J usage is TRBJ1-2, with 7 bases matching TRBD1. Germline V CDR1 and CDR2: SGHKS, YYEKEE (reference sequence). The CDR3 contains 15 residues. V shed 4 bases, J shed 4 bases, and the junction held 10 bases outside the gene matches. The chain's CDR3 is CASSPRGALRYGYTF. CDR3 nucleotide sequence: TGTGCCAGCAGCCCCAGGGGGGCGCTACGCTATGGCTACACCTTC.

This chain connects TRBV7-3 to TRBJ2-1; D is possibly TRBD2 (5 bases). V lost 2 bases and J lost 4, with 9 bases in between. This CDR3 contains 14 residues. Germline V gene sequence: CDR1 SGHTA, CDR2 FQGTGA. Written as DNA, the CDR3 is TGTGCCAGCAGCTTAGATTCGGGGTACAATGAGCAGTTCTTC. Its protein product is CASSLDSGYNEQFF.

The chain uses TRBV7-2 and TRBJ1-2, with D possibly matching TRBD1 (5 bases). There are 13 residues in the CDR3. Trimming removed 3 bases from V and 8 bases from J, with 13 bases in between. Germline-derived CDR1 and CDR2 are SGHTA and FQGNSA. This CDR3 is CASSFGREVGYTF. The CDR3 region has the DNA TGTGCCAGCAGCTTCGGCAGGGAGGTCGGCTACACCTTC.

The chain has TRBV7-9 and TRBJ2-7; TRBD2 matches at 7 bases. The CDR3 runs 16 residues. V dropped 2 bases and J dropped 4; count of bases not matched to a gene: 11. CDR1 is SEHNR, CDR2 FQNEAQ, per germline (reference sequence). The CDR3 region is CASSLSGGGSPYEQYF. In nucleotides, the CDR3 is TGTGCCAGCAGCTTATCTGGCGGGGGTTCCCCATACGAGCAGTACTTC. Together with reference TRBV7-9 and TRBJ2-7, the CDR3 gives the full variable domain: DTGVSQNPRHKITKRGQNVTFRCDPISEHNRLYWYRQTLGQGPEFLTYFQNEAQLEKSRLLSDRFSAERPKGSFSTLEIQRTEQGDSAMYLCASSLSGGGSPYEQYFGPGTRLTVT.

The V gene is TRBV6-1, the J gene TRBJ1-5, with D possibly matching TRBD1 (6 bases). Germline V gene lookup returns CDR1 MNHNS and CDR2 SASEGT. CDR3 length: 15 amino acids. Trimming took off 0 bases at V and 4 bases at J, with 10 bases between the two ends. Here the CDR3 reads CASSEAGQQNQPQHF. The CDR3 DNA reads TGTGCCAGCAGTGAAGCCGGACAGCAGAATCAGCCCCAGCATTTT.

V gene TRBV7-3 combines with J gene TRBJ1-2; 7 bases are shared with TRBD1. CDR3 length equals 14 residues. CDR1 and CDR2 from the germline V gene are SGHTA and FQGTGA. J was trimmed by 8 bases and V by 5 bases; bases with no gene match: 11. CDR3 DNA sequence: TGTGCCAGCAGCCCCGAGGGACAGTTCAGCGGCTACACCTTC. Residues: CASSPEGQFSGYTF.